A single sample gave rise to the 27 T cell receptor beta chains below, sequenced in a study of response to subunit inactivated influenza vaccine. TCRdb re-analysed the RT-PCR reads in MiXCR, keeping a single row per CDR3 protein. Of around 570,000 distinct CDR3 sequences listed, approximately 7.1% are singletons. The sequencing used PBMCs from blood, collected about 24 months after vaccination. These TCRs come from a man aged 50-75 years who received an inactivated influenza vaccine.

This clonotype was detected only a few times. The rearrangement uses TRBV4-1 and TRBJ1-4; no reliable D call. CDR1 MGHRA and CDR2 YSYEKL come from the germline V gene. The CDR3 spans 15 residues. Trimming removed 1 base from V and 4 bases from J, with 10 bases in between. As DNA, the CDR3 is TGCGCCAGCAGCCAAGGCGCCGGAGGTAATGAAAAACTGTTTTTT. Amino acids: CASSQGAGGNEKLFF.

The chain has TRBV5-1 and TRBJ1-1; perhaps TRBD1 as D (5 bases). V was pared by 0 bases and J by 3 bases, with 12 bases between. From germline, CDR1 is SGHRS and CDR2 YFSETQ. CDR3 length: 15 amino acids. CDR3 residues: CASSLASGPYTEAFF. The CDR3 nucleotides read TGCGCCAGCAGCTTGGCGTCGGGACCCTACACTGAAGCTTTCTTT. The full variable domain, with the rest looked up from reference TRBV5-1 and TRBJ1-1, is KAGVTQTPRYLIKTRGQQVTLSCSPISGHRSVSWYQQTPGQGLQFLFEYFSETQRNKGNFPGRFSGRQFSNSRSEMNVSTLELGDSALYLCASSLASGPYTEAFFGQGTRLTVV.

This clonotype was observed at least ten times. This chain uses TRBV29-1 with TRBJ2-3; D possibly matches TRBD1 or TRBD2 (6 bases each). Germline lookup yields CDR1 SQVTM and CDR2 ANQGSEA. This CDR3 has 15 amino acids. The V end lost 4 bases, the J end lost 3 bases, and 17 bases lay between the germline ends. CDR3: CSVALSQGGTDTQYF. The CDR3, as DNA: TGCAGCGTTGCCCTATCACAGGGAGGTACAGATACGCAGTATTTT.

The genes are TRBV4-1 and TRBJ2-5, with TRBD2 matching over 11 bases. Trimming took 4 bases from V and 2 from J; bases not matched to a gene: 3. Germline CDR1 MGHRA, CDR2 YSYEKL. This CDR3 is 15 amino acids long. The CDR3 here is CASSPGLAEQETQYF. CDR3 in DNA: TGCGCCAGCAGCCCGGGACTAGCGGAGCAAGAGACCCAGTACTTC.

The rearrangement uses TRBV7-2 and TRBJ1-2; 11 bases match TRBD1. The CDR3 contains 16 residues. Looked up from germline, CDR1 is SGHTA and CDR2 is FQGNSA. J gave up 8 bases and V 5 bases, and 13 bases lay outside the gene matches. The CDR3 DNA reads TGTGCCAGCAGCACCGGGACAGGGGGTTGGGAAAGAGGCTACACCTTC. It codes for CASSTGTGGWERGYTF.

The chain links TRBV15 to TRBJ2-3; the D is unclear. The germline CDR1 and CDR2 sequences are LNHNV and YYDKDF (reference sequence). The CDR3 runs to 16 residues. V was clipped by 0 bases and J by 2 bases, with 12 bases between them. The CDR3 loop reads CATSRDFGLTTDTQYF. CDR3 bases: TGTGCCACCAGCAGAGATTTTGGCCTGACCACAGATACGCAGTATTTT.

The table lists this clonotype with a few counts. The V and J genes are TRBV29-1 and TRBJ1-1; D gene unclear. V lost 5 bases to trimming and J lost 3 bases, with 7 bases between them. Germline V CDR1 and CDR2: SQVTM, ANQGSEA. The CDR3 length is 11 residues. CDR3 coding DNA: TGCAGCGTTCTGCGGGACACTGAAGCTTTCTTT. Its protein product is CSVLRDTEAFF.

This clonotype has ten or more counts. The chain has TRBV7-2 and TRBJ2-5; TRBD2 might be the D (5 bases). The CDR3 has 13 residues. V was clipped by 6 bases and J by 2 bases, with 10 bases between them. Germline CDR1 SGHTA, CDR2 FQGNSA. This chain's CDR3 is CASSISVQETQYF. Written as DNA, the CDR3 is TGTGCCAGCAGTATTAGCGTTCAAGAGACCCAGTACTTC.

This clonotype came up a few times. This chain uses TRBV6-5 with TRBJ2-1, with TRBD1 identical over 7 bases. CDR1 and CDR2 from the germline V gene are MNHEY and SVGAGI. CDR3 size: 17 residues. Unmatched junction bases numbered 10, after V lost 2 bases and J lost 3 bases. The CDR3 is CASSYPKDRNYYNEQFF. Here the CDR3 DNA reads TGTGCCAGCAGTTACCCCAAGGACAGGAATTACTACAATGAGCAGTTCTTC.

This clonotype has a handful of counts. V and J are TRBV4-3 and TRBJ1-6; the match to TRBD1 covers 8 bases. Trimming at V came to 0 bases and at J to 14 bases, leaving 12 bases not matched to a gene. The CDR3 contains 16 residues. Germline values: CDR1 LGHNA, CDR2 YSLEER. CDR3 residues: CASSQDRYRGFSALHF. The DNA of the CDR3 is TGCGCCAGCAGCCAAGATCGTTACAGGGGGTTTTCGGCCCTCCACTTT.

This clonotype was counted a few times. The genes are TRBV29-1 and TRBJ1-5, with 7 bases that match TRBD1. With 6 bases clipped from V and 2 bases from J, the junction kept 10 bases outside the gene matches. CDR1 SQVTM and CDR2 ANQGSEA come from the germline V gene. This CDR3 has 15 amino acids. As DNA, the CDR3 is TGCAGCGTCTTGCAAGGGGGCCAGGGCAATCAGCCCCAGCATTTT. It is translated as CSVLQGGQGNQPQHF.

This clonotype has only a few counts. The chain uses TRBV12-3 or TRBV12-4 and TRBJ2-1, with 11 bases that match TRBD1. V lost 7 bases, J lost 8 bases, and 7 bases stayed unmatched. The CDR3 contains 14 residues. For the CDR3, the DNA is TGTGCCAGCACAGGACAGGGGGCCTTGGATGAGCAGTTCTTC. This codes for CASTGQGALDEQFF.

The V gene is TRBV2, the J gene TRBJ2-3; no clear D gene. Trimming pared 3 bases from V and 2 bases from J, leaving 15 bases between. Germline V gives CDR1 SNHLY, CDR2 FYNNEI. There are 16 residues in the CDR3. The CDR3 protein is CASSDMRLGDTDTQYF. CDR3 coding DNA: TGTGCCAGCAGTGATATGAGGTTGGGCGACACAGATACGCAGTATTTT.

This clonotype was counted between two and nine times. This chain joins TRBV7-9 and TRBJ1-1, with D perhaps matching TRBD1 (6 bases). Germline V gene sequence: CDR1 SEHNR, CDR2 FQNEAQ (reference sequence). V was cut by 2 bases and J by 4 bases, with 11 bases left in between. This CDR3 spans 14 amino acids. The DNA of the CDR3 is TGTGCCAGCAGCTTACAACAGGGAGGCACTGAAGCTTTCTTT. Protein sequence: CASSLQQGGTEAFF.

The chain combines TRBV7-9 with TRBJ2-1; D gene unclear. The CDR3 runs to 13 residues. Germline V lookup: CDR1 SEHNR, CDR2 FQNEAQ (reference sequence). V was clipped by 1 base and J by 10 bases, with 11 bases between them. The CDR3 spells CASSLDGPGEQFF. In DNA form, the CDR3 reads TGTGCCAGCAGCTTAGACGGACCCGGAGAGCAGTTCTTC.

This chain links TRBV6-1 with TRBJ1-5, with D possibly TRBD1 on 5 matching bases. In germline, CDR1 is MNHNS, CDR2 SASEGT. This CDR3 region has 14 residues. The V and J ends lost 7 bases and 5 bases respectively, with 15 bases between them. The CDR3 DNA is TGTGCCAGCAACAGTGGGGGGTGGGATCAGCCCCAGCATTTT. It encodes CASNSGGWDQPQHF.

This clonotype was counted only a few times. The chain couples TRBV5-5 to TRBJ2-1; 12 bases match TRBD2. The CDR3 sequence is 16 residues long. V lost 4 bases, J lost 7 bases, and 9 bases stayed unmatched. Germline lookup yields CDR1 SGHKS and CDR2 YYEKEE (reference sequence). DNA for the CDR3: TGTGCCAGCAGCCCCTCTAGCGGGAGGGCCGGGAATGAGCAGTTCTTC. Protein product: CASSPSSGRAGNEQFF.

The sample holds many counts of this clonotype. This chain connects TRBV7-9 to TRBJ2-7; D is uncertain. Germline assignment: CDR1 SEHNR and CDR2 FQNEAQ (reference sequence). The V gene lost 4 bases and the J gene lost 5 bases, with 18 bases spanning the gap. The CDR3 loop spans 15 amino acids. CDR3 DNA sequence: TGTGCCAGCAGCTCTCAGAACGCCCCCTATAACGAGCAGTACTTC. Amino acids: CASSSQNAPYNEQYF.

In this sample, this clonotype turned up a few times. CDR3 sequence reads: CATSRDPGFTGELFF. DNA of the CDR3: TGTGCCACCAGCAGAGATCCAGGGTTCACCGGGGAGCTGTTTTTT. The chain couples TRBV15 to TRBJ2-2; the D gene is possibly TRBD1 (5 bases). Germline V gene data show CDR1 as LNHNV and CDR2 as YYDKDF (reference sequence). V shed 0 bases and J shed 4 bases, with 9 bases lying between them. There are 15 residues in the CDR3.

In this sample, this clonotype turned up a few times. The chain combines TRBV3-1 with TRBJ1-4; D is perhaps TRBD1 (5 bases). CDR1 is LGHDT, CDR2 YNNKEL, per germline (reference sequence). This CDR3 contains 16 residues. V lost 0 bases and J lost 6, with 14 bases in between. The CDR3 DNA sequence: TGTGCCAGCAGCCAAGATGGCCGAGGGGCGTATGAAAAACTGTTTTTT. This sequence encodes CASSQDGRGAYEKLFF.

The chain joins TRBV20-1 to TRBJ2-1; 11 bases line up with TRBD2. CDR3 length: 18 residues. Germline V gene sequence: CDR1 DFQATT, CDR2 SNEGSKA (reference sequence). Trimming at V came to 1 base and at J to 1 base, leaving 9 bases not matched to a gene. In nucleotides, the CDR3 is TGCAGTGCTAGAGTTCTGACTAGCGGGGCAGCTTCCTACAATGAGCAGTTCTTC. Translation gives CSARVLTSGAASYNEQFF.

This clonotype was seen repeatedly, ten times or more. This sequence joins TRBV6-6 and TRBJ1-2; 9 bases line up with TRBD1. This CDR3 is built from 13 residues. Germline values: CDR1 MNHNY, CDR2 SVGAGI (reference sequence). V dropped 2 bases and J dropped 8; count of bases not matched to a gene: 3. CDR3 sequence: CASSYGTGKGYTF. The CDR3 nucleotides are TGTGCCAGCAGTTACGGGACAGGGAAGGGCTACACCTTC.

This clonotype was detected many times. The chain recombines TRBV12-3 or TRBV12-4 with TRBJ2-5, with TRBD1 matching over 8 bases. This CDR3 contains 16 residues. J was trimmed by 3 bases and V by 3 bases; bases with no gene match: 9. CDR3 residues: CASSFEIGQGKETQYF. CDR3 nucleotides: TGTGCCAGCAGTTTTGAGATAGGACAGGGAAAAGAGACCCAGTACTTC.

This clonotype was observed a few times. The CDR3 DNA sequence: TGCGCCAGCAGCGAGGGCCCCGGGACAGGGTACTACGAGCAGTACTTC. Its protein is CASSEGPGTGYYEQYF. V is TRBV5-1 and J is TRBJ2-7; 9 positions agree with TRBD1. The CDR3 spans 16 residues. Germline trimming cut 4 bases from V and 3 bases from J; bases unmatched to any gene: 11. Germline CDR1 is SGHRS and CDR2 is YFSETQ. Together with reference TRBV5-1 and TRBJ2-7, the CDR3 gives the full variable domain: KAGVTQTPRYLIKTRGQQVTLSCSPISGHRSVSWYQQTPGQGLQFLFEYFSETQRNKGNFPGRFSGRQFSNSRSEMNVSTLELGDSALYLCASSEGPGTGYYEQYFGPGTRLTVT.

This chain joins TRBV4-3 and TRBJ2-3; 8 positions agree with TRBD1. The CDR3 loop spans 15 amino acids. In germline, CDR1 is LGHNA, CDR2 YSLEER. The ends lost 4 bases at V and 6 bases at J; junction bases unmatched: 9. CDR3 in amino acids: CASSPQGVVMDTQYF. The CDR3, as DNA: TGCGCCAGCAGCCCACAGGGGGTGGTGATGGATACGCAGTATTTT.

This chain links TRBV24-1 with TRBJ2-2; 7 positions match TRBD1. Germline trimming cut 7 bases from V and 4 bases from J; bases unmatched to any gene: 2. CDR3 length: 13 amino acids. Per the germline V gene, CDR1 is KGHDR and CDR2 is SFDVKD. CDR3 sequence (DNA): TGTGCCACCAGCGCAGGGGGCACCGGGGAGCTGTTTTTT. Translated, it gives CATSAGGTGELFF.

This clonotype was counted only a few times. The rearrangement joins TRBV6-1 to TRBJ1-2, with D possibly matching TRBD1 (5 bases). The V gene's germline CDR1 is MNHNS and CDR2 SASEGT. This CDR3 comprises 14 residues. Trimming left V 6 bases short and J 10 bases short, with 21 bases between. The CDR3 bases are TGTGCCAGCAGCTCCAGGGAGTCCTCCCTGGCCTACACCTTC. Its protein product is CASSSRESSLAYTF.